The 31 T cell receptor beta chains listed next were all sequenced from one sample in a study of T cell repertoires in cytomegalovirus infection. TCRdb itself ran the reads through MiXCR, one entry per CDR3 protein. The sample gives fewer than 900,000 distinct CDR3 sequences, about 28% of which show up once; roughly 14% is in the top ten. No antigen is known for these receptors. Sequenced here: cultured CD8+ T cells from PBMCs, sampled from culture after CMV antigen stimulation. The source of these receptors is a human donor in good health (CMV status not recorded). Some clones in this sample may be carry-over from other donors' samples.

As concerns this clonotype: A read error may explain this, as a much larger clone is one base away. This chain uses TRBV7-2 with TRBJ2-3, with 11 bases that match TRBD2. The CDR3 spans 16 residues. Germline assignment: CDR1 SGHTA and CDR2 FQGNSA. The trim removed 1 base at V and 3 bases at J, leaving 3 bases unmatched. The CDR3 here is CTSSLVLAGVTDTQYF. CDR3 coding DNA: TGTACCAGCAGCTTAGTACTAGCGGGGGTAACAGATACGCAGTATTTT.

Ten or more counts support this clonotype. The chain uses TRBV5-5 and TRBJ2-1; D is undetermined. V lost 3 bases and J 6 bases, leaving 7 bases between the germline ends. Germline CDR1 and CDR2: SGHKS and YYEKEE (reference sequence). The CDR3 runs to 12 residues. Here the CDR3 reads CASSSTVNEQFF. The CDR3 coding sequence is TGTGCCAGCAGCTCGACCGTCAATGAGCAGTTCTTC.

The CDR3 sequence: CASAGLRHDEQFF. In DNA form, the CDR3 reads TGTGCCAGCGCGGGGCTGCGTCACGATGAGCAGTTCTTC. The chain couples TRBV5-6 to TRBJ2-1; a possible D gene is TRBD2 (6 bases). CDR3 length: 13 residues. Germline V gene sequence: CDR1 SGHDT, CDR2 YYEEEE. V lost 7 bases and J 8 bases, leaving 16 bases between the germline ends.

This clonotype was seen only a few times. The chain's CDR3 is CSARDSLPGQGMPEAFF. CDR3 DNA: TGCAGTGCTAGAGACTCTTTACCGGGACAGGGTATGCCTGAAGCTTTCTTT. The V and J genes are TRBV20-1 and TRBJ1-1, with 9 bases lining up with TRBD1. The CDR3 has 17 amino acids. The V gene end was trimmed by 0 bases and the J gene end by 6 bases; junction bases not matched to a gene: 14. The germline gives CDR1 DFQATT, CDR2 SNEGSKA (reference sequence).

The table lists this clonotype with many counts. This rearrangement joins TRBV7-8 to TRBJ2-5, with 7 nucleotides matching TRBD2. The J segment lost 3 bases and the V segment lost 1 base, leaving 2 bases of the junction unmatched. This CDR3 spans 14 amino acids. Germline CDR1 and CDR2: SGHVS and FQNEAQ. CDR3 bases: TGTGCCAGCAGCTTAGGGGGGGGAAAAGAGACCCAGTACTTC. It specifies CASSLGGGKETQYF.

This clonotype occurred a few times. The chain is built from TRBV11-2 and TRBJ2-1; D call uncertain. Trimming removed 1 base at V and 0 bases at J, with 10 bases between. This CDR3 spans 16 amino acids. The germline CDR1 and CDR2 sequences are SGHAT and FQNNGV. This CDR3 is CASSLVPFGSYNEQFF. The CDR3 DNA is TGTGCCAGCAGCTTAGTGCCTTTCGGCTCCTACAATGAGCAGTTCTTC.

The V gene is TRBV4-1, the J gene TRBJ1-3, with D unclear. Per the germline V gene, CDR1 is MGHRA and CDR2 is YSYEKL. Trimming removed 0 bases at V and 10 bases at J, with 7 bases between. The CDR3 is 12 residues long. This CDR3 is CASSQDGRTIYF. In DNA, the CDR3 is TGCGCCAGCAGCCAAGATGGCAGAACCATATATTTT.

This clonotype was seen more than once but under ten times. This chain links TRBV6-2 or TRBV6-3 with TRBJ1-5; D uncertain. V lost 6 bases and J lost 0, with 12 bases in between. The CDR3 covers 15 residues. In germline, CDR1 is MNHEY, CDR2 SVGEGT. For the CDR3, the DNA is TGTGCCAGCAGCCTATTTGGCCGTAGCAATCAGCCCCAGCATTTT. Translating gives CASSLFGRSNQPQHF.

The sample holds a few counts of this clonotype. The chain uses TRBV14 and TRBJ1-3, with D hard to call. This CDR3 has 17 amino acids. V lost 1 base, J lost 0 bases, and 13 bases lay in between. CDR1 and CDR2 (germline): SGHDN, FVKESK. Written as DNA, the CDR3 is TGTGCCAGCAGCCAAGCCCCCGAGACTTACTCTGGAAACACCATATATTTT. As protein: CASSQAPETYSGNTIYF.

This clonotype was found a few times. The chain employs TRBV19 and TRBJ2-1; no firm D call. This CDR3 is 12 amino acids long. CDR1 is LNHDA, CDR2 SQIVND, per germline (reference sequence). V was cut by 3 bases and J by 6 bases, with 6 bases left in between. The CDR3 region has the DNA TGTGCCAGTAGTATCCCCCGCAATGAGCAGTTCTTC. This translates into CASSIPRNEQFF.

The rearrangement uses TRBV6-6 and TRBJ2-2; 8 bases line up with TRBD1. The V segment lost 8 bases and the J segment 6 bases; nucleotides outside the gene matches: 2. This CDR3 is 12 amino acids long. Per the germline V gene, CDR1 is MNHNY and CDR2 is SVGAGI (reference sequence). CDR3 nucleotides: TGTGCCAGCCTGACAGGGGCCGGGGAGCTGTTTTTT. Residues: CASLTGAGELFF.

This clonotype occurred a few times. The J gene is TRBJ2-2, the V gene TRBV6-5; TRBD2 agrees at 9 bases. In germline, CDR1 is MNHEY, CDR2 SVGAGI. With 2 bases clipped from V and 3 bases from J, the junction kept 10 bases outside the gene matches. The CDR3 has 18 amino acids. The CDR3 DNA follows: TGTGCCAGCAGTTACGGAGGTGCGGGGGGGCGCGACACCGGGGAGCTGTTTTTT. Translation gives CASSYGGAGGRDTGELFF.

This clonotype was detected ten times or more. J is TRBJ2-2 and V is TRBV14; D not certain. V was shortened by 1 base and J by 5 bases, with 2 bases between the two germline ends. This CDR3 region has 12 residues. Looked up from germline, CDR1 is SGHDN and CDR2 is FVKESK. For the CDR3, the DNA is TGTGCCAGCAGCCAAGTGACCGGGGAGCTGTTTTTT. This encodes CASSQVTGELFF.

This clonotype was observed a handful of times. This chain connects TRBV7-9 to TRBJ2-5, with TRBD1 identical over 7 bases. This CDR3 comprises 14 residues. Germline CDR1 and CDR2: SEHNR and FQNEAQ (reference sequence). Unmatched junction bases numbered 13, after V lost 10 bases and J lost 5 bases. The CDR3 nucleotides are TGTGCCACCACCATATCCACAGGGGCGGAGACCCAGTACTTC. This gives the protein CATTISTGAETQYF.

There are many counts of this clonotype. This chain connects TRBV7-8 to TRBJ2-3; 13 positions match TRBD2. Germline lookup yields CDR1 SGHVS and CDR2 FQNEAQ. V lost 1 base to trimming and J lost 6 bases; unmatched junction nucleotides: 1. The CDR3 is made up of 15 amino acids. The CDR3: CASSLGTSGGDTQYF. For the CDR3, the DNA is TGTGCCAGCAGCTTAGGGACTAGCGGGGGTGATACGCAGTATTTT.

The chain joins TRBV10-2 to TRBJ1-6; D is unresolved. Germline CDR1 reads WSHSY; CDR2 reads SAAADI. The CDR3 runs 15 residues. The V and J ends lost 0 bases and 7 bases respectively, with 10 bases between them. The CDR3 DNA is TGCGCCAGCAGTGAGTCTGGCGGTTCAAATTCACCCCTCCACTTT. It codes for CASSESGGSNSPLHF.

V and J are TRBV20-1 and TRBJ2-7, with TRBD1 matching 8 bases. The CDR3 sequence is 18 residues long. Losses at the gene ends were 5 bases for V and 0 bases for J; bases not matched to a gene: 18. Germline V gene data show CDR1 as DFQATT and CDR2 as SNEGSKA (reference sequence). As DNA, the CDR3 is TGCAGTGCTCGATTGAGGAGGCCACGGACAGGGAGCTCCTACGAGCAGTACTTC. Translating it yields CSARLRRPRTGSSYEQYF.

The chain employs TRBV5-6 and TRBJ2-1, with TRBD2 matching 7 bases. The CDR3 runs 13 residues. The germline CDR1 and CDR2 sequences are SGHDT and YYEEEE. The junction had 8 bases not matched to a gene; V was cut back by 4 bases and J by 10 bases. In DNA form, the CDR3 reads TGTGCCAGCAGCCCGACTAGCAGGAACGAGCAGTTCTTC. Amino acids: CASSPTSRNEQFF.

This clonotype was observed a few times. V gene TRBV12-3 or TRBV12-4 combines with J gene TRBJ2-1; 9 bases line up with TRBD2. This CDR3 is built from 14 residues. V shed 10 bases and J 7 bases; nucleotides not matched to a gene: 11. CDR3 DNA: TGTGCCACCCAACCACTAGCGGGTAATAATGAGCAGTTCTTC. Its translation: CATQPLAGNNEQFF.

This clonotype was seen a handful of times. The V call is TRBV28, the J call TRBJ1-5, with TRBD1 as a possible D gene (5 bases). V lost 7 bases and J lost 6, with 13 bases in between. The CDR3 totals 13 residues. Germline V CDR1 and CDR2: MDHEN, SYDVKM. The CDR3 bases are TGTGCCAGCATGCATAGGGGAAGTCAGCCCCAGCATTTT. Translating it yields CASMHRGSQPQHF.

This clonotype was observed a few times. The chain links TRBV12-3 or TRBV12-4 to TRBJ1-1, with D unresolved. The CDR3 runs to 12 residues. Trimming shortened V by 3 bases and J by 6 bases, and 8 bases separated the two germline ends. The CDR3 DNA is TGTGCCAGCAGTTTGGGGTTGGCTGAAGCTTTCTTT. Its translation is CASSLGLAEAFF.

The J gene is TRBJ2-1, the V gene TRBV24-1, with TRBD1 identical over 7 bases. V trimming: 5 bases; J trimming: 4 bases; junction bases outside the gene matches: 7. CDR1 and CDR2 from the germline V gene are KGHDR and SFDVKD. This CDR3 contains 15 residues. The CDR3 DNA reads TGTGCCACCAGTGGGGGACAGTATTTGTACAATGAGCAGTTCTTC. Its translation: CATSGGQYLYNEQFF.

Remarks on this clonotype: The junction differs from germline at one of its ends, possibly a read error. The chain carries TRBV25-1 and TRBJ1-5, with D maybe TRBD1 (5 bases). CDR1 and CDR2 (germline): MGHDK, SYGVNS. The CDR3 runs to 14 residues. CDR3 coding DNA: TGTGCCAACAGTGAAGTAGGGGACAATCAGCCCCAGCATTTT. Translated: CANSEVGDNQPQHF.

This chain joins TRBV12-5 and TRBJ2-2, with TRBD2 matching 9 bases. The CDR3 has 16 residues. The germline V gene encodes CDR1 LGHNT and CDR2 FRNRAP. The ends lost 2 bases at V and 6 bases at J; junction bases unmatched: 7. CDR3 in amino acids: CASGLKERGAPGELFF. DNA for the CDR3: TGTGCTAGTGGTTTGAAGGAGCGGGGGGCCCCCGGGGAGCTGTTTTTT.

The rearrangement uses TRBV15 and TRBJ1-2; no definite D call. The V and J ends lost 6 bases and 2 bases respectively, with 16 bases between them. The CDR3 runs 15 residues. Germline lookup yields CDR1 LNHNV and CDR2 YYDKDF (reference sequence). The CDR3 DNA reads as TGTGCCACCAGAGTAAAGTCCAGCTTCAACTATGGCTACACCTTC. Its protein product is CATRVKSSFNYGYTF. The full variable domain, rest sourced from reference TRBV15 and TRBJ1-2, is DAMVIQNPRYQVTQFGKPVTLSCSQTLNHNVMYWYQQKSSQAPKLLFHYYDKDFNNEADTPDNFQSRRPNTSFCFLDIRSPGLGDTAMYLCATRVKSSFNYGYTFGSGTRLTVV.

This clonotype was observed a handful of times. The chain links TRBV5-6 to TRBJ1-2; D not resolved. V lost 4 bases, J lost 7 bases, and 11 bases lay in between. CDR1 is SGHDT and CDR2 is YYEEEE in the germline V gene. The CDR3 is 12 residues long. CDR3 loop: CASSAHRGGYTF. In nucleotides, the CDR3 is TGTGCCAGCAGCGCGCACCGCGGTGGCTACACCTTC.

The rearrangement uses TRBV9 and TRBJ2-6; the D is unclear. The germline CDR1 and CDR2 sequences are SGDLS and YYNGEE. The length of the CDR3 is 14 residues. Deletions cut 2 bases from V and 2 bases from J, with 5 bases between. The CDR3 reads CASSVAAGANVLTF. The CDR3 DNA reads as TGTGCCAGCAGCGTTGCTGCTGGGGCCAACGTCCTGACTTTC.

This sequence joins TRBV12-3 or TRBV12-4 and TRBJ2-5; D possibly corresponds to TRBD2 (7 bases). The CDR3 runs 14 residues. Trimming took 8 bases from V and 4 from J, leaving 17 bases between them. The CDR3 spells CASSREGVLETQYF. As DNA, the CDR3 is TGTGCCAGCTCCAGGGAGGGGGTGTTAGAGACCCAGTACTTC.

Only a few counts were recorded for this clonotype. The chain employs TRBV28 and TRBJ2-7; D perhaps matches TRBD2 (7 bases). CDR3 length: 15 amino acids. The germline V and J ends were trimmed by 5 bases and 8 bases, with 22 bases remaining between them. In germline, CDR1 is MDHEN, CDR2 SYDVKM. CDR3 DNA sequence: TGTGCCAGCAGTCACTCAGGGGACTACATAAACAAGCAGTACGTC. This gives the protein CASSHSGDYINKQYV.

V gene TRBV7-9 combines with J gene TRBJ1-2; tentative D call: TRBD1 (6 bases). The V gene lost 2 bases and the J gene lost 4 bases, with 20 bases spanning the gap. This CDR3 has 17 amino acids. Germline assignment: CDR1 SEHNR and CDR2 FQNEAQ (reference sequence). The DNA for the CDR3 is TGTGCCAGCAGCTTATATTTACAGGGAGTTCCCCCCTATGGCTACACCTTC. Protein: CASSLYLQGVPPYGYTF.

This sequence joins TRBV15 and TRBJ2-1; 11 positions match TRBD2. Germline lookup yields CDR1 LNHNV and CDR2 YYDKDF (reference sequence). The V segment lost 5 bases and the J segment 10 bases; nucleotides outside the gene matches: 10. This CDR3 is 15 amino acids long. CDR3 residues: CATSLKSSGGIEQFF. CDR3 sequence (DNA): TGTGCCACCAGCCTCAAGTCTAGCGGGGGGATAGAGCAGTTCTTC.